This is a list of T cell receptor beta chains from one sample in a study of control samples from healthy donors and cancer patients. Assay used: immunoSEQ multiplex PCR; TCRdb lists only in-frame clones, some missing. The sample yields 150,000 to 200,000 clones, 88% seen once. What was sequenced was blood. The receptors come from a man between 18 and 35 years old in good health. The CDR3 runs from the conserved cysteine through the conserved F or W. A D gene is named only where the DNA matches it firmly. Clone size, where shown, is once, few, many, or a class for clones that have expanded.

.,TRBJ2-3,.,TRBV3-1/TRBV3-2,CASSAGGPNRWDTQYF,TGTGCCAGCAGCGCCGGGGGCCCCAACCGATGGGATACGCAGTATTTT
TRBD1,TRBJ2-2,.,TRBV24-1,CATSDPPLGQKNTGELFF,TGTGCCACCAGTGATCCTCCGTTGGGACAGAAGAACACCGGGGAGCTGTTTTTT
.,TRBJ2-7,.,TRBV30,CGAGRGSEQYF,TGTGGGGCGGGCAGGGGTAGCGAGCAGTACTTC
.,TRBJ1-4,.,TRBV7-2,CASSQGAANEKLFF,TGTGCCAGCAGCCAAGGGGCCGCTAATGAAAAACTGTTTTTT
.,TRBJ1-1,.,TRBV5-1,CASSLDDRRTEAFF,TGCGCCAGCAGCTTGGACGACAGGAGGACTGAAGCTTTCTTT
.,TRBJ2-5,.,TRBV30,CAWSVGTAGEGETQYF,TGTGCCTGGAGTGTAGGGACGGCTGGTGAGGGAGAGACCCAGTACTTC
.,TRBJ1-1,.,TRBV6-1,CASSEIGELEAFF,TGTGCCAGCAGTGAAATTGGGGAGCTTGAAGCTTTCTTT
TRBD2,TRBJ2-1,.,TRBV3-1/TRBV3-2,CASSLGLALDEQFF,TGTGCCAGCAGCCTTGGACTAGCGTTAGATGAGCAGTTCTTC
TRBD1,TRBJ1-1,.,TRBV19,CASSARDRAKRDAEAFF,TGTGCCAGTAGTGCCCGGGACAGGGCGAAGAGGGACGCTGAAGCTTTCTTT
TRBD1,TRBJ2-7,once,TRBV4-1,CASSSGTGTGVGYEQYF,TGCGCCAGCAGCTCGGGGACCGGGACAGGGGTTGGTTACGAGCAGTACTTC
.,TRBJ2-7,.,TRBV5-1,CASSLVGGYEQYF,TGCGCCAGCAGCTTGGTAGGGGGGTACGAGCAGTACTTC
.,TRBJ2-6,.,TRBV14,CASSQDGNHGAGANVLTF,TGTGCCAGCAGCCAAGACGGGAACCACGGGGCTGGGGCCAACGTCCTGACTTTC
TRBD2,TRBJ2-1,.,TRBV7-6,CASSSLSGPARAGEYNEQFF,TGTGCCAGCAGCTCCCTTTCTGGACCGGCACGGGCGGGAGAGTACAATGAGCAGTTCTTC
.,TRBJ1-2,.,TRBV3-1/TRBV3-2,CASSQGGIVYGYTF,TGTGCCAGCAGCCAGGGTGGGATTGTCTATGGCTACACCTTC
TRBD1,TRBJ1-4,once,TRBV5-1,CASSGRAPGTGGEKLFF,TGCGCCAGCAGCGGAAGGGCCCCCGGGACAGGGGGAGAAAAACTGTTTTTT
TRBD1,TRBJ2-2,.,TRBV11-3,CASSWTGTTGELFF,TGTGCCAGCAGTTGGACAGGAACAACCGGGGAGCTGTTTTTT
.,TRBJ2-3,.,TRBV2,CASSDWGRNTDTQYF,TGTGCCAGCAGTGATTGGGGGCGGAACACAGATACGCAGTATTTT
.,TRBJ1-6,.,TRBV30,CAWSVAGGGSPLHF,TGTGCCTGGAGTGTAGCTGGAGGAGGTTCACCCCTCCACTTT